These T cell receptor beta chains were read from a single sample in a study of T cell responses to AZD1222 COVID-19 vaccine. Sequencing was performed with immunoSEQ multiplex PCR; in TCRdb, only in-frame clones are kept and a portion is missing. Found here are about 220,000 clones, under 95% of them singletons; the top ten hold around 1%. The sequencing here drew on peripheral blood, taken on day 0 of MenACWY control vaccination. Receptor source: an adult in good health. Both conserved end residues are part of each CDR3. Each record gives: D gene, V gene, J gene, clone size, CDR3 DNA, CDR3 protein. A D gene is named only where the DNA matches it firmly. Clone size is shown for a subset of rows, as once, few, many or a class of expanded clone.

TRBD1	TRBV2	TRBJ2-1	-	TGTGCCAGCAGCCCCGGGACAGGTTACAATGAGCAGTTCTTC	CASSPGTGYNEQFF
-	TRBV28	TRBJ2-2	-	TGTGCCAGCACCGCATCCCCAGGTTTCGGGGAGCTGTTTTTT	CASTASPGFGELFF
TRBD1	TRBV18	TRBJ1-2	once	TGTGCCAGCTCACTGGCGCAGGGGGCCCATGGCTACACCTTC	CASSLAQGAHGYTF
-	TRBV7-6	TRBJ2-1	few	TGTGCCAGCAGCTCATTGGGACATTCTAGCTCCTACAATGAGCAGTTCTTC	CASSSLGHSSSYNEQFF
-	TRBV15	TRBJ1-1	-	TGTGCCACCAGCAGACCAGGGTCTTATAACACTGAAGCTTTCTTT	CATSRPGSYNTEAFF
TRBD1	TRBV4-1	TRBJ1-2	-	TGCGCCAGCAGCCAAGGGACAGGGAACTATGGCTACACCTTC	CASSQGTGNYGYTF
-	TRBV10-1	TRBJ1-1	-	TGCGCCAGCAGTGAAGCAGGCAACACTGAAGCTTTCTTT	CASSEAGNTEAFF
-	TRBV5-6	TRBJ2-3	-	TGTGCCAGCAGCTTCCGGGGGCTCCCCAGCACAGATACGCAGTATTTT	CASSFRGLPSTDTQYF
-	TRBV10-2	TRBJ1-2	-	TGCGCCAGCAGTGAAGGTGGATCCTTTAATGGCTACACCTTC	CASSEGGSFNGYTF
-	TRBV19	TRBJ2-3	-	TGTGCCAGCTCGTCCGACACTCCGGGCGCAGATACGCAGTATTTT	CASSSDTPGADTQYF
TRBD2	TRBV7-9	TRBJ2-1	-	TGTGCCAGCAGCTTGGGGGGGTATGAGCAGTTCTTC	CASSLGGYEQFF
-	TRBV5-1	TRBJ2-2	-	TGCGCCAGCAGCACTCAGGGAGACACCGGGGAGCTGTTTTTT	CASSTQGDTGELFF
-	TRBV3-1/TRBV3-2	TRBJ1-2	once	TGTGCCAGCAGCCCCAACGGTTTGGGTGGCTACACCTTC	CASSPNGLGGYTF
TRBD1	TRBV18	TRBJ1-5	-	TGTGCCAGCTCACCCGGACAGGGAAAAGGTCAGCCCCAGCATTTT	CASSPGQGKGQPQHF
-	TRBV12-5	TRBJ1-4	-	TGTGCTAGTGGTTTGGTACTTACAGCTTCAAATGAAAAACTGTTTTTT	CASGLVLTASNEKLFF
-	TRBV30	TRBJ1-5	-	TGTGCCTGGAGTGTACTCGGTAGCTTAAATCAGCCCCAGCATTTT	CAWSVLGSLNQPQHF
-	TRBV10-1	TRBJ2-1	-	TGCGCCAGCAGCCGGGACTACAATGAGCAGTTCTTC	CASSRDYNEQFF
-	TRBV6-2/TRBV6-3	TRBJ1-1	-	TGTGCCAGCAGCCACAGGGAGTTGGCTTTCTTT	CASSHRELAFF
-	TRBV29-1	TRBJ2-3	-	TGCAGCTCCCAACAAAGCACAGATACGCAGTATTTT	CSSQQSTDTQYF
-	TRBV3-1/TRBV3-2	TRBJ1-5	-	TGTGCCAGCAGCTTCACCCAGGCTAGCAATCAGCCCCAGCATTTT	CASSFTQASNQPQHF
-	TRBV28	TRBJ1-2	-	TGTGCCAGCTGGAACTATGGCTACACCTTC	CASWNYGYTF
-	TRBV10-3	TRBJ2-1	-	TGTGCCATCAGTGAGTCCGATAGGGGGGCCCGGTGGGGGAATGAGCAGTTCTTC	CAISESDRGARWGNEQFF
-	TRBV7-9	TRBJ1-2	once	TGTGCCAGCAGCCCACCCGGGTTTAACTATGGCTACACCTTC	CASSPPGFNYGYTF
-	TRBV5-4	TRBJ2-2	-	TGTGCCAGCAGCTTGGATCTAGGTAACACCGGGGAGCTGTTTTTT	CASSLDLGNTGELFF
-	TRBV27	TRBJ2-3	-	TGTGCCAGCACCCTATCTGGGCAGGGGAGAGATACGCAGTATTTT	CASTLSGQGRDTQYF
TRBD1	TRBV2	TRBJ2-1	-	TGTGCCAGCAGGGCCGGGACAGGGTCATATGAGCAGTTCTTC	CASRAGTGSYEQFF
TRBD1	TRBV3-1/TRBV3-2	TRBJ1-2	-	TGTGCCAGCAGCCAAGGAGGGACAGGGGGCACTGGCTACACCTTC	CASSQGGTGGTGYTF
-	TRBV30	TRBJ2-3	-	TGTGCCTGGAGTGTAGGATCAGATACGCAGTATTTT	CAWSVGSDTQYF
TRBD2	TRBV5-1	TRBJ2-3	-	TGCGCCAGCAGCTTGGCGGGGCGGGGGGGCGCGGATACGCAGTATTTT	CASSLAGRGGADTQYF
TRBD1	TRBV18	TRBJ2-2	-	TGTGCCAGCTCAGCTAGGACAGGGAACACCGGGGAGCTGTTTTTT	CASSARTGNTGELFF
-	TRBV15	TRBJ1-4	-	TGTGCCACCAGCAATAGGAAGGCTGAAAAACTGTTTTTT	CATSNRKAEKLFF
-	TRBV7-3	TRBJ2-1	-	TGTGCCAGCAGCTTTTGGACTGGAGCGGGCGATGAGCAGTTCTTC	CASSFWTGAGDEQFF
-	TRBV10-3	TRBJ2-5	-	TGTGCCATCAGTCAGTCCCAGGAGACCCAGTACTTC	CAISQSQETQYF
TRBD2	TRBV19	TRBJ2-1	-	TGTGCCAGTAGTGTTAGCGGGGGGTACAATGAGCAGTTCTTC	CASSVSGGYNEQFF
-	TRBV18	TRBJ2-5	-	TGTGCCAGCTCATCGGGCCCAGAGACCCAGTACTTC	CASSSGPETQYF
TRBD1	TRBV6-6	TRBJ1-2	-	TGTGCCAGCAGCAGAGGGCAGGGGGTAGGAGGCTACACCTTC	CASSRGQGVGGYTF
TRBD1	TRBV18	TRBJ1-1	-	TGTGCCAGCTCACGGGACAGGCATGGTGAAGCTTTCTTT	CASSRDRHGEAFF
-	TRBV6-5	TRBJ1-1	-	TGTGCCAGCAGGATTTTGCAGGGTGGCCCTGAAGCTTTCTTT	CASRILQGGPEAFF
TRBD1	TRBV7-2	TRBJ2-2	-	TGTGCCAGCAGTCCACAGGGGGCTCGCACCGGGGAGCTGTTTTTT	CASSPQGARTGELFF
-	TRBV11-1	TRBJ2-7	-	TGTGCCAGCAGCCCCTGGGAAGTCAACGAGCAGTACTTC	CASSPWEVNEQYF
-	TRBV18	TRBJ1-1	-	TGTGCCAGCTCACCCTTAAACTCGGGTAGGGTCACTGAAGCTTTCTTT	CASSPLNSGRVTEAFF
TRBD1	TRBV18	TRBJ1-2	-	TGTGCCAGCTCACCAGCGACACCAGCGGGACAGGGTGCCTATGGCTACACCTTC	CASSPATPAGQGAYGYTF
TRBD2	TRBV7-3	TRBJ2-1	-	TGTGCCAGCAGCTTACGGGGGAGGGCGGGGGACCTTATGTACAATGAGCAGTTCTTC	CASSLRGRAGDLMYNEQFF
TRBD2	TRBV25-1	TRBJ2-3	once	TGTGCCAGCAGACTAGCGGGCACAGATACGCAGTATTTT	CASRLAGTDTQYF
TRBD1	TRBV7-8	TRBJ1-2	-	TGTGCCAGCAGCTACTCTGGACAGGGAGGGCCCACCTTC	CASSYSGQGGPTF
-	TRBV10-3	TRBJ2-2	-	TGTGCCATCAGTGGGATCGCCGGGGAGCTGTTTTTT	CAISGIAGELFF
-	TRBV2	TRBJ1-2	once	TGTGCCAGCAGGCTAGGACCGGAGGGCTACACCTTC	CASRLGPEGYTF
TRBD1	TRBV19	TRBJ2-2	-	TGTGCCAGTAGTATAAGGACAGGGGCTCGGGCCGGGGAGCTGTTTTTT	CASSIRTGARAGELFF
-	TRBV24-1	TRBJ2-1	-	TGTGCCACCAGGCAGTACAATGAGCAGTTCTTC	CATRQYNEQFF
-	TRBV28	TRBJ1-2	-	TGTGCCAGCAGTTCAGCCTATGGCTACACCTTC	CASSSAYGYTF
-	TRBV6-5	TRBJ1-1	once	TGTGCCAGCAGTATCGACAGTGTGAACACTGAAGCTTTCTTT	CASSIDSVNTEAFF
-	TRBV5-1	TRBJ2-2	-	TGCGCCAGCAGCTTGGATCCGTCCACCGGGGAGCTGTTTTTT	CASSLDPSTGELFF
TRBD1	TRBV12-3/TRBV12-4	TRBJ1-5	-	TGTGCCAGCAGTCCAGGACAGGGTCAGCCCCAGCATTTT	CASSPGQGQPQHF
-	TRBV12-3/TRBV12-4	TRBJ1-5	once	TGTGCCAGCAGTTTCAGCCGGACCCCCCAGCATTTT	CASSFSRTPQHF
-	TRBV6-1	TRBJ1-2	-	TGTGCCAGCAGTTCGCCGAACTATGGCTACACCTTC	CASSSPNYGYTF
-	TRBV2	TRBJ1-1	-	TGTGCCAGCAGTCACACTGAAGCTTTCTTT	CASSHTEAFF
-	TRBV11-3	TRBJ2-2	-	TGTGCCAGCAGCCCCCTCCCGGCGAACACCGGGGAGCTGTTTTTT	CASSPLPANTGELFF
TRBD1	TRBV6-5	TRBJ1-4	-	TGTGCCAGCAGTTACGGACAGGCCCGAACTAATGAAAAACTGTTTTTT	CASSYGQARTNEKLFF
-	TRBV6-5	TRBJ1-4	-	TGTGCCAGCAGTCAGACTAATGAAAAACTGTTTTTT	CASSQTNEKLFF
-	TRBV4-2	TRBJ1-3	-	TGTGCCAGCAGCCAACGCACAGGGAGCTCTGGAAACACCATATATTTT	CASSQRTGSSGNTIYF